The sequence of this TCR beta chain was determined in a study of blood T cell repertoires in COVID-19. About the study: The United States, Italy and Spain were the sources of the acute and convalescent COVID-19 samples. PBMCs, B-cell-depleted T cells, or T cells were the source of the cDNA or gDNA that made up the material.

In the study's own analysis: Amplified reference gene primers provided the basis for estimating nucleated cell counts. TCRdb's table, derived via immunoSEQ multiplex PCR, lists solely in-frame clones and lacks some. V, J and clone size were drawn from that table, and D and trimming were deduced from the DNA. This table holds 80,000 to 95,000 clones, about 87% found once. The J segment lost 4 bases and the V segment lost 5 bases, leaving 8 bases of the junction unmatched. CDR3 size: 15 residues. Germline CDR1 is SGHKS and CDR2 is YYEKEE (reference sequence). The receptor was derived from a human donor in a cohort sampled during active COVID-19. This chain uses TRBV5-5 with TRBJ2-2, with 7 bases aligning to TRBD2. Sequenced material: peripheral blood. In nucleotides, the CDR3 is TGTGCCAGCAGTCAAGGACTAGTTTTCACCGGGGAGCTGTTTTTT. It translates to CASSQGLVFTGELFF.